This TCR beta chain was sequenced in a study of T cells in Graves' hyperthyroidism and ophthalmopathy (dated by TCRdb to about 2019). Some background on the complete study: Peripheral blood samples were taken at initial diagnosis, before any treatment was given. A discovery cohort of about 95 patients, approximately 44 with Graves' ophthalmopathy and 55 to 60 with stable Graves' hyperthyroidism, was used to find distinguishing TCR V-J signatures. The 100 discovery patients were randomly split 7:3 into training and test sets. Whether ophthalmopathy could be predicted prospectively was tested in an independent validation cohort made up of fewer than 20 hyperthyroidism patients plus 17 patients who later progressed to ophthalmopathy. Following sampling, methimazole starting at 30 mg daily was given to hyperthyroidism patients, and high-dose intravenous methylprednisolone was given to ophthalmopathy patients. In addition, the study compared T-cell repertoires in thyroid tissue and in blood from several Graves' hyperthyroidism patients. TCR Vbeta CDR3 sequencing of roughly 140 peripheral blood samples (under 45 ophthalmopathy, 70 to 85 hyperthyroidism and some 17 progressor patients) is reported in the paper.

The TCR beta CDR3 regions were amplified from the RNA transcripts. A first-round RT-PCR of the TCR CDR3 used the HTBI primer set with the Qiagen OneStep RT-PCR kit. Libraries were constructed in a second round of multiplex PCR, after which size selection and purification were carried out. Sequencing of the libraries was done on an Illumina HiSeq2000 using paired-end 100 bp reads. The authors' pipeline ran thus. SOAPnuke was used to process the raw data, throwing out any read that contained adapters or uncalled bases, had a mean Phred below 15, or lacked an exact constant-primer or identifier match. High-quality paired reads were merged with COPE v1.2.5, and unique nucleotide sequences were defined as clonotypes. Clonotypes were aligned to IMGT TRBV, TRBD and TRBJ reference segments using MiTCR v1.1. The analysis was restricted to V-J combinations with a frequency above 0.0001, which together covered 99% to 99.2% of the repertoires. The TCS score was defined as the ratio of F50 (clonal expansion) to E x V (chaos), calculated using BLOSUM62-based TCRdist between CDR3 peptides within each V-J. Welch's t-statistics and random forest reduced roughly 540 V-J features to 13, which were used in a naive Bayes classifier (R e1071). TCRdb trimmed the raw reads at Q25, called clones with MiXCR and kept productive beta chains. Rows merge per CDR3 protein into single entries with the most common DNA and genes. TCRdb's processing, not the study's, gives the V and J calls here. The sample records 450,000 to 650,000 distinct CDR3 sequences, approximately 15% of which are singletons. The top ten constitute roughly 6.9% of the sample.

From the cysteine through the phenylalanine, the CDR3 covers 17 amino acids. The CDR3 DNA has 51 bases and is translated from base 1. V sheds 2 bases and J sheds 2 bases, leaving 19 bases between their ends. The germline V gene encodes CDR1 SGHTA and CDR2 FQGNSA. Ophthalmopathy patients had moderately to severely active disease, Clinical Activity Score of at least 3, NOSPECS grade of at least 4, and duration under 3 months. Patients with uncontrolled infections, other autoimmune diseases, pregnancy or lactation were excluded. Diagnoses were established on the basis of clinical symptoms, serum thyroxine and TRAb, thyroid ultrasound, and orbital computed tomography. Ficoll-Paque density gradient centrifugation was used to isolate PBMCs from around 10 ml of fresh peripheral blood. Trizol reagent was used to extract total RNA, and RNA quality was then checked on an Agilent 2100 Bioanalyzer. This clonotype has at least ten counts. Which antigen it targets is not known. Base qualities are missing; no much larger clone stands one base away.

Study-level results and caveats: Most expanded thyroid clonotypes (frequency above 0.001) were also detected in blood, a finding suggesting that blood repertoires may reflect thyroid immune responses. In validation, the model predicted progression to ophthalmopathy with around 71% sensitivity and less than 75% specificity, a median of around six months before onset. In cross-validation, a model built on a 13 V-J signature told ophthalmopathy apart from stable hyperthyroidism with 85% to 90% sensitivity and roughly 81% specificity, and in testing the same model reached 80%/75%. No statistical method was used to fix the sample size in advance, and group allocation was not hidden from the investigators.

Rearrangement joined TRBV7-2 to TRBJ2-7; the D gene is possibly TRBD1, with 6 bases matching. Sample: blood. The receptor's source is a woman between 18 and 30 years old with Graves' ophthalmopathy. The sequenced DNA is TGTGCCAGCAGCTTAAAAGTGGCGTTTGACAGGCCCTACGAGCAGTACTTC. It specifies CASSLKVAFDRPYEQYF.